The next 20 T cell receptor beta chains were all read from a single sample in a study of T cell responses to AZD1222 COVID-19 vaccine. Assay: immunoSEQ multiplex PCR; the TCRdb copy retains only in-frame clones and omits some. The table records about 160,000 clones, about 90% of them present only once. The sequenced sample was peripheral blood, obtained on day 0 of MenACWY control vaccination. These receptors were taken from an adult in good health.

The chain employs TRBV7-6 and TRBJ1-2, with a weak D call TRBD1 (5 bases). From germline, CDR1 is SGHVS and CDR2 FNYEAQ. Trimming stripped 5 bases from V and 2 bases from J, with 12 bases between. The CDR3 has 14 amino acids. CDR3 residues: CASSRDGQNYGYTF. In DNA form, the CDR3 reads TGTGCCAGCAGCCGGGACGGCCAAAACTATGGCTACACCTTC.

The chain combines TRBV7-8 with TRBJ1-1; tentative D call: TRBD1 (5 bases). Germline-derived CDR1 and CDR2 are SGHVS and FQNEAQ. The CDR3 runs 15 residues. Deletions cut 4 bases from V and 2 bases from J, with 14 bases between. CDR3 loop: CASSSRGGVNTEAFF. CDR3 bases: TGTGCCAGCAGCTCCCGGGGGGGGGTTAACACTGAAGCTTTCTTT.

The chain links TRBV7-7 to TRBJ2-2; D is undetermined. Per germline, CDR1 SSHAT and CDR2 FNYEAQ (reference sequence). This CDR3 is 14 amino acids long. V was pared by 4 bases and J by 0 bases, with 6 bases between. The CDR3 loop reads CASSSSPNTGELFF. The CDR3 DNA reads as TGTGCCAGCAGCTCTTCACCGAACACCGGGGAGCTGTTTTTT. Complete variable domain (other parts from reference TRBV7-7 and TRBJ2-2): GAGVSQSPRYKVTKRGQDVTLRCDPISSHATLYWYQQALGQGPEFLTYFNYEAQPDKSGLPSDRFSAERPEGSISTLTIQRTEQRDSAMYRCASSSSPNTGELFFGEGSRLTVL.

The V gene is TRBV6-5, the J gene TRBJ2-3, with a weak D call TRBD1 (6 bases). Germline CDR1 and CDR2: MNHEY and SVGAGI. V gave up 6 bases and J gave up 4 bases, with 14 bases separating them. This CDR3 region has 14 residues. CDR3 residues: CASSALQGPDTQYF. DNA for the CDR3: TGTGCCAGCAGCGCCTTACAGGGCCCAGATACGCAGTATTTT.

The chain links TRBV27 to TRBJ1-1; 8 bases match TRBD1. Germline-derived CDR1 and CDR2 are MNHEY and SMNVEV (reference sequence). CDR3 length: 14 residues. J lost 1 base, V lost 5 bases, and 3 bases had no gene match. CDR3 region: CASSIGQGNTEAFF. CDR3 DNA: TGTGCCAGCAGTATCGGACAGGGGAACACTGAAGCTTTCTTT.

The count of this clone is one. V gene TRBV7-8 combines with J gene TRBJ2-4; 7 bases line up with TRBD2. The V and J ends lost 3 bases and 5 bases, in that order; junction bases with no gene match: 4. The CDR3 consists of 14 residues. CDR1 and CDR2 from the germline V gene are SGHVS and FQNEAQ. Here the CDR3 reads CASSFGLVQNIQYF. The CDR3 nucleotides are TGTGCCAGCAGCTTCGGACTAGTCCAAAACATTCAGTACTTC. Full variable domain (outside the CDR3, taken from reference TRBV7-8 and TRBJ2-4): GAGVSQSPRYKVAKRGQDVALRCDPISGHVSLFWYQQALGQGPEFLTYFQNEAQLDKSGLPSDRFFAERPEGSVSTLKIQRTQQEDSAVYLCASSFGLVQNIQYFGAGTRLSVL.

The CDR3 sequence: CASGVGGGSGNTIYF. The CDR3, as DNA: TGTGCCAGCGGTGTTGGGGGAGGCTCAGGAAACACCATATATTTT. The genes are TRBV7-2 and TRBJ1-3; D possibly corresponds to TRBD1 (5 bases). Per the germline V gene, CDR1 is SGHTA and CDR2 is FQGNSA. The V gene lost 8 bases and the J gene lost 4 bases, with 18 bases spanning the gap. This CDR3 is 15 amino acids long.

The rearrangement uses TRBV9 and TRBJ2-1; 13 positions agree with TRBD2. The CDR3 loop spans 15 amino acids. The germline CDR1 and CDR2 sequences are SGDLS and YYNGEE. J lost 6 bases, V lost 3 bases, and 3 bases had no gene match. As DNA, the CDR3 is TGTGCCAGCAGCGCAACTAGCGGGAGGGCCAATGAGCAGTTCTTC. Translated, it gives CASSATSGRANEQFF.

The chain is built from TRBV7-3 and TRBJ2-2; maybe TRBD1 (5 bases). The V end lost 1 base, the J end lost 5 bases, and 5 bases lay between the germline ends. This CDR3 has 13 residues. The germline V gene encodes CDR1 SGHTA and CDR2 FQGTGA. In DNA form, the CDR3 reads TGTGCCAGCAGCTTAAAGGGGACCGGGGAGCTGTTTTTT. This codes for CASSLKGTGELFF.

J is TRBJ1-2 and V is TRBV5-6; the D is unclear. The CDR3 spans 12 residues. V shed 4 bases and J shed 7 bases, with 11 bases lying between them. The germline V gene encodes CDR1 SGHDT and CDR2 YYEEEE. CDR3 amino acids: CASSRLTSGYTF. CDR3 sequence (DNA): TGTGCCAGCAGCCGACTGACCAGTGGCTACACCTTC.

The chain recombines TRBV11-2 with TRBJ1-2, with D possibly being TRBD1 (6 bases). The germline V gene encodes CDR1 SGHAT and CDR2 FQNNGV. Trimming removed 5 bases from V and 4 bases from J, with 14 bases in between. The CDR3 contains 14 residues. For the CDR3, the DNA is TGTGCCAGCAGCGAGACAGGTTTTCCCTATGGCTACACCTTC. Encoded protein: CASSETGFPYGYTF.

The genes are TRBV10-3 and TRBJ1-1; 7 bases line up with TRBD1. The trim removed 10 bases at V and 5 bases at J, leaving 16 bases unmatched. The CDR3 covers 15 residues. The germline gives CDR1 ENHRY, CDR2 SYGVKD. CDR3 nucleotides: TGTGCCACCCAGGGGGATCGGCAGCCGGGGACTGAAGCTTTCTTT. Amino acids: CATQGDRQPGTEAFF.

The chain has TRBV30 and TRBJ2-5; 10 bases are a match to TRBD2. Germline CDR1 and CDR2: GTSNPN and SVGIG (reference sequence). The V and J ends lost 1 base and 5 bases, in that order; junction bases with no gene match: 10. The CDR3 length is 16 residues. This CDR3 reads CAWSGGSGRVSETQYF. CDR3 bases: TGTGCCTGGAGTGGCGGGAGCGGGAGGGTTTCGGAGACCCAGTACTTC.

This chain connects TRBV18 to TRBJ2-7; the match to TRBD2 covers 7 bases. Germline loops: CDR1 KGHSH, CDR2 LQKENI. There are 14 residues in the CDR3. V shed 8 bases and J 2 bases; nucleotides not matched to a gene: 9. CDR3 protein: CASRGEGNTYEQYF. The CDR3 DNA sequence: TGTGCCAGCCGGGGGGAGGGGAACACCTACGAGCAGTACTTC.

The chain employs TRBV19 and TRBJ1-5; TRBD1 might be the D (6 bases). CDR3 length: 15 amino acids. The germline V and J ends were trimmed by 9 bases and 4 bases, with 19 bases remaining between them. Looked up from germline, CDR1 is LNHDA and CDR2 is SQIVND (reference sequence). This chain's CDR3 is CASLEAGGSNQPQHF. CDR3 nucleotide sequence: TGTGCCAGCCTAGAGGCGGGGGGCTCGAATCAGCCCCAGCATTTT. Looking up the rest from reference TRBV19 and TRBJ1-5 gives the full variable domain: DGGITQSPKYLFRKEGQNVTLSCEQNLNHDAMYWYRQDPGQGLRLIYYSQIVNDFQKGDIAEGYSVSREKKESFPLTVTSAQKNPTAFYLCASLEAGGSNQPQHFGDGTRLSIL.

The chain has TRBV19 and TRBJ1-1; D gene ambiguous. This CDR3 is 15 amino acids long. The ends were cut back, 7 bases at V and 4 bases at J, with 19 bases in the middle. Germline values: CDR1 LNHDA, CDR2 SQIVND (reference sequence). CDR3 region: CASTLQSPVSTEAFF. CDR3 sequence (DNA): TGTGCCAGTACACTACAGTCCCCCGTTAGCACTGAAGCTTTCTTT.

This chain connects TRBV28 to TRBJ2-2; D perhaps matches TRBD2 (5 bases). Germline V lookup: CDR1 MDHEN, CDR2 SYDVKM. The V end was cut by 8 bases, the J end by 7 bases, with 20 bases between. The CDR3 consists of 15 residues. The CDR3 loop is CASEERLAQIGELFF. In DNA, the CDR3 is TGTGCCAGCGAAGAACGGCTAGCCCAGATCGGGGAGCTGTTTTTT. The full variable domain, in which reference TRBV28 and TRBJ2-2 provide the parts outside the CDR3, is DVKVTQSSRYLVKRTGEKVFLECVQDMDHENMFWYRQDPGLGLRLIYFSYDVKMKEKGDIPEGYSVSREKKERFSLILESASTNQTSMYLCASEERLAQIGELFFGEGSRLTVL.

The chain carries TRBV9 and TRBJ2-1; either TRBD1 or TRBD2 may supply D (6 bases each). The CDR3 totals 15 residues. Germline V gives CDR1 SGDLS, CDR2 YYNGEE. Trimming shortened V by 0 bases and J by 8 bases, and 15 bases separated the two germline ends. In nucleotides, the CDR3 is TGTGCCAGCAGCGTAGGGACAGCCGGGAGCTATGAGCAGTTCTTC. Translation gives CASSVGTAGSYEQFF.

J is TRBJ2-3 and V is TRBV19; D possibly corresponds to TRBD2 (5 bases). Trimming stripped 3 bases from V and 3 bases from J, with 10 bases between. The CDR3 contains 14 residues. Germline V CDR1 and CDR2: LNHDA, SQIVND (reference sequence). The CDR3 loop is CASSISGITDTQYF. The CDR3 nucleotides are TGTGCCAGTAGTATCTCGGGGATTACAGATACGCAGTATTTT.

V is TRBV7-2 and J is TRBJ2-2; 7 nucleotides agree with TRBD1. The germline V gene has CDR1 SGHTA and CDR2 FQGNSA. The CDR3 extends over 15 amino acids. With 2 bases clipped from V and 1 base from J, the junction kept 1 base outside the gene matches. CDR3 residues: CASSLRTGNTGELFF. CDR3 sequence (DNA): TGTGCCAGCAGCTTAAGGACAGGGAACACCGGGGAGCTGTTTTTT.